This passage covers 23 T cell receptor beta chains from one sample sequenced in a study of blood T cell repertoires in COVID-19. Produced via immunoSEQ multiplex PCR; TCRdb's table is partial and in-frame only. Altogether under 500,000 clones are present, 85% to 90% being singletons, with the ten largest covering roughly 4%. The specimen was peripheral blood. The receptors were gathered from a woman between 25 and 40 years old with acute or convalescent COVID-19.

The chain joins TRBV11-3 to TRBJ2-5; 7 bases fit TRBD2. V lost 2 bases, J lost 5 bases, and 14 bases stayed unmatched. Germline CDR1 and CDR2: SGHNT and YENEEA. The CDR3 length is 17 residues. CDR3 residues: CASSLIGKRGRWETQYF. The CDR3 DNA is TGTGCCAGCAGCTTAATCGGAAAGCGGGGTAGGTGGGAGACCCAGTACTTC.

This chain uses TRBV13 with TRBJ1-2; D perhaps matches TRBD1 (6 bases). The CDR3 sequence is 15 residues long. Germline loops: CDR1 PRHDT, CDR2 FYEKMQ (reference sequence). V lost 5 bases and J 3 bases, leaving 16 bases between the germline ends. The CDR3 DNA is TGTGCCAGCAGCGACAAACAGGGTGCCGACTATGGCTACACCTTC. It encodes CASSDKQGADYGYTF.

This chain joins TRBV9 and TRBJ2-7; possible D gene TRBD2, 6 bases. The CDR3 length is 15 residues. From germline, CDR1 is SGDLS and CDR2 YYNGEE. The V end was cut by 0 bases, the J end by 7 bases, with 17 bases between. The CDR3 reads CASSVGRGRAEEQYF. The CDR3 DNA reads TGTGCCAGCAGCGTAGGGAGGGGCCGGGCAGAAGAGCAGTACTTC.

DNA for the CDR3: TGTGCCAGCAGCCCTAGAGGAACCTCAGAGGCTTTCTTT. This codes for CASSPRGTSEAFF. The chain joins TRBV4-2 to TRBJ1-1; no reliable D call. This CDR3 has 13 residues. V was shortened by 4 bases and J by 11 bases, with 17 bases between the two germline ends. Germline-derived CDR1 and CDR2 are LGHNA and YNFKEQ.

This clone was observed a few times. The genes are TRBV2 and TRBJ2-2; D possibly corresponds to TRBD1 (6 bases). This CDR3 spans 15 amino acids. Germline V lookup: CDR1 SNHLY, CDR2 FYNNEI. V was cut by 4 bases and J by 3 bases, with 12 bases left in between. In DNA form, the CDR3 reads TGTGCCAGCAGTGCCACAGGGCCGGACACCGGGGAGCTGTTTTTT. This gives the protein CASSATGPDTGELFF.

This clone was observed at least ten times. CDR3 coding DNA: TGTGCCAGCAGCTTGGTCGCAGGGCCCTCTGGAAACACCATATATTTT. As protein: CASSLVAGPSGNTIYF. J is TRBJ1-3 and V is TRBV5-6; D is possibly TRBD1 (5 bases). Looked up from germline, CDR1 is SGHDT and CDR2 is YYEEEE. The CDR3 sequence is 16 residues long. The V end lost 0 bases, the J end lost 0 bases, and 10 bases lay between the germline ends.

The chain joins TRBV19 to TRBJ1-5; 7 positions match TRBD1. CDR1 and CDR2 (germline): LNHDA, SQIVND (reference sequence). The CDR3 loop spans 20 amino acids. J was trimmed by 0 bases and V by 0 bases; bases with no gene match: 14. The CDR3 DNA follows: TGTGCCAGTAGTATAGACCCACCTTGGACAGGTAGATCTAGCAATCAGCCCCAGCATTTT. Translating it yields CASSIDPPWTGRSSNQPQHF. Full variable domain (outside the CDR3, taken from reference TRBV19 and TRBJ1-5): DGGITQSPKYLFRKEGQNVTLSCEQNLNHDAMYWYRQDPGQGLRLIYYSQIVNDFQKGDIAEGYSVSREKKESFPLTVTSAQKNPTAFYLCASSIDPPWTGRSSNQPQHFGDGTRLSIL.

The chain combines TRBV10-3 with TRBJ1-5, with TRBD1 matching 7 bases. CDR1 and CDR2 from the germline V gene are ENHRY and SYGVKD. V dropped 3 bases and J dropped 4; count of bases not matched to a gene: 3. The CDR3 is made up of 14 amino acids. CDR3 in amino acids: CAISDRGQNQPQHF. CDR3 DNA: TGTGCCATCAGTGACCGGGGACAGAATCAGCCCCAGCATTTT.

This rearrangement joins TRBV7-3 to TRBJ1-1, with D unclear. CDR3 length: 13 residues. Trimming pared 5 bases from V and 0 bases from J, leaving 7 bases between. Germline CDR1 is SGHTA and CDR2 is FQGTGA. The CDR3 region is CASSPGMNTEAFF. CDR3 DNA sequence: TGTGCCAGCAGCCCCGGGATGAACACTGAAGCTTTCTTT.

CDR3 sequence reads: CASSPMEGYAAFF. The CDR3, as DNA: TGTGCCAGCAGCCCCATGGAGGGGTACGCAGCTTTCTTT. The chain links TRBV7-2 to TRBJ1-1, with D tentatively TRBD1 (5 bases). Looked up from germline, CDR1 is SGHTA and CDR2 is FQGNSA. Trimming shortened V by 5 bases and J by 10 bases, and 17 bases separated the two germline ends. This CDR3 has 13 amino acids. The full variable domain, with the rest looked up from reference TRBV7-2 and TRBJ1-1, is GAGVSQSPSNKVTEKGKDVELRCDPISGHTALYWYRQSLGQGLEFLIYFQGNSAPDKSGLPSDRFSAERTGGSVSTLTIQRTQQEDSAVYLCASSPMEGYAAFFGQGTRLTVV.

The V gene is TRBV11-2, the J gene TRBJ2-1; TRBD2 matches 9 bases. CDR3 length: 15 amino acids. Germline values: CDR1 SGHAT, CDR2 FQNNGV. V was clipped by 0 bases and J by 7 bases; unmatched bases: 4. The CDR3 nucleotides read TGTGCCAGCAGCTTAGATGGCGGGGGGGGGAATGAGCAGTTCTTC. Protein product: CASSLDGGGGNEQFF.

V gene TRBV12-5 combines with J gene TRBJ2-1; TRBD1 matches 7 bases. The CDR3 runs to 15 residues. Looked up from germline, CDR1 is LGHNT and CDR2 is FRNRAP. With V trimmed by 6 bases and J by 0 bases, 5 bases remained unmatched. The CDR3: CASGITGVSYNEQFF. The DNA for the CDR3 is TGTGCTAGTGGAATTACAGGGGTCTCCTACAATGAGCAGTTCTTC.

This clone was recorded once. The chain is built from TRBV7-2 and TRBJ1-6, with TRBD1 identical over 8 bases. The CDR3 length is 16 residues. The trim removed 3 bases at V and 10 bases at J, leaving 11 bases unmatched. CDR1 and CDR2 (germline): SGHTA, FQGNSA. Here the CDR3 reads CASSFDPGQEASPLHF. The CDR3 DNA follows: TGTGCCAGCAGCTTCGACCCGGGACAGGAAGCCTCACCCCTCCACTTT. Full variable domain (rest looked up from reference TRBV7-2 and TRBJ1-6): GAGVSQSPSNKVTEKGKDVELRCDPISGHTALYWYRQSLGQGLEFLIYFQGNSAPDKSGLPSDRFSAERTGGSVSTLTIQRTQQEDSAVYLCASSFDPGQEASPLHFGNGTRLTVT.

The rearrangement joins TRBV14 to TRBJ2-5, with D hard to call. The germline V gene encodes CDR1 SGHDN and CDR2 FVKESK. Trimming removed 0 bases at V and 3 bases at J, with 11 bases between. This CDR3 is built from 15 residues. CDR3 coding DNA: TGTGCCAGCAGCCAAGATGTTGGCGGAAAAGAGACCCAGTACTTC. Its translation: CASSQDVGGKETQYF.

The chain couples TRBV28 to TRBJ1-2, with 7 bases lining up with TRBD1. V shed 4 bases, J shed 5 bases, and the junction held 7 bases outside the gene matches. This CDR3 has 14 amino acids. CDR1 MDHEN and CDR2 SYDVKM come from the germline V gene. CDR3 nucleotide sequence: TGTGCCAGCAGTTCCTTGACAGGGCGGTATGGCTACACCTTC. This encodes CASSSLTGRYGYTF.

This clone has only one observation. Additional DNA sequences in this sample encode the identical CDR3. V gene TRBV18 combines with J gene TRBJ1-2, with 7 bases matching TRBD1. V was clipped by 2 bases and J by 2 bases; unmatched bases: 2. The germline gives CDR1 KGHSH, CDR2 LQKENI. The CDR3 runs to 14 residues. In nucleotides, the CDR3 is TGTGCCAGCTCACCAGGACAGGCGAACTATGGCTACACCTTC. Protein sequence: CASSPGQANYGYTF.

V is TRBV28 and J is TRBJ2-2; 11 nucleotides agree with TRBD1. The CDR3 totals 15 residues. V shed 8 bases, J shed 4 bases, and the junction held 6 bases outside the gene matches. Looked up from germline, CDR1 is MDHEN and CDR2 is SYDVKM. Written as DNA, the CDR3 is TGTGCCAGCGGGACAGGGGGGGAGAGCACCGGGGAGCTGTTTTTT. Amino acids: CASGTGGESTGELFF. Filled out from reference TRBV28 and TRBJ2-2, the complete variable domain reads DVKVTQSSRYLVKRTGEKVFLECVQDMDHENMFWYRQDPGLGLRLIYFSYDVKMKEKGDIPEGYSVSREKKERFSLILESASTNQTSMYLCASGTGGESTGELFFGEGSRLTVL.

The chain combines TRBV4-1 with TRBJ1-1; D is unclear. The CDR3 is 15 amino acids. The ends were cut back, 3 bases at V and 1 base at J, with 12 bases in the middle. Germline V CDR1 and CDR2: MGHRA, YSYEKL. The CDR3 sequence is CASSHLGDGNTEAFF. In DNA form, the CDR3 reads TGCGCCAGCAGCCATTTGGGAGATGGGAACACTGAAGCTTTCTTT.

This chain joins TRBV3-1 (or the pseudogene TRBV3-2) and TRBJ1-6; possibly TRBD1 for D (5 bases). The CDR3 spans 16 residues. The germline V and J ends were trimmed by 2 bases and 6 bases, with 14 bases remaining between them. Germline CDR1 and CDR2: LGHDT and YNNKEL (reference sequence). CDR3 loop: CASSQLGGGGNSPLHF. The CDR3 region has the DNA TGTGCCAGCAGCCAATTAGGCGGGGGTGGTAATTCACCCCTCCACTTT.

The gene calls are TRBV24-1 and TRBJ1-2; a possible D gene is TRBD1 (5 bases). The V gene's germline CDR1 is KGHDR and CDR2 SFDVKD. Trimming removed 5 bases at V and 7 bases at J, with 7 bases between. This CDR3 contains 11 residues. Here the CDR3 DNA reads TGTGCCACCAGTGGGGGGGTTGGCTACACCTTC. It encodes CATSGGVGYTF.

The chain links TRBV19 to TRBJ2-7; unclear D gene. This CDR3 has 13 amino acids. Trimming left V 3 bases short and J 4 bases short, with 10 bases between. Germline CDR1 and CDR2: LNHDA and SQIVND (reference sequence). Here the CDR3 reads CASSIALSYEQYF. The DNA of the CDR3 is TGTGCCAGTAGTATCGCGTTAAGTTACGAGCAGTACTTC.

A remark on this clone: This could be a read error, since a much larger clone is one nucleotide away. The chain links TRBV7-8 to TRBJ1-3; D unresolved. The CDR3 is made up of 13 amino acids. With 5 bases removed from V and 0 bases from J, the gap between germline ends came to 5 bases. Looked up from germline, CDR1 is SGHVS and CDR2 is FQNEAQ. Written as DNA, the CDR3 is TGTGCCAGCAGCCCCAACTCTGGAAACACCATATATTTT. Translated, it gives CASSPNSGNTIYF.

This clone occurred once. The chain carries TRBV5-4 and TRBJ1-5; maybe TRBD1 (6 bases). The CDR3 totals 13 residues. Germline values: CDR1 SGHNT, CDR2 YYREEE (reference sequence). V was trimmed by 4 bases and J by 5 bases, leaving 10 bases between them. The CDR3 DNA sequence: TGTGCCAGCAGCCAGGACAGAGATCAGCCCCAGCATTTT. Protein sequence: CASSQDRDQPQHF.